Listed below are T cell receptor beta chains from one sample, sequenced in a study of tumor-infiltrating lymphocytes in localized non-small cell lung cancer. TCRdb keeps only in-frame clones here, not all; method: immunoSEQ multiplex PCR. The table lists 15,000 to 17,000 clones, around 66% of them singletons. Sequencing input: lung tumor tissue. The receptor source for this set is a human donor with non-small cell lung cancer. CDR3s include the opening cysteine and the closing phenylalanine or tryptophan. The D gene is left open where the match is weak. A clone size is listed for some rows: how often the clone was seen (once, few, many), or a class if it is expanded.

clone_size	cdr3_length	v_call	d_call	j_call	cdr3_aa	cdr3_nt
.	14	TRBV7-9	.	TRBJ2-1	CASSGLSHTHEQFF	TGTGCCAGCAGCGGTCTTAGTCATACCCATGAGCAGTTCTTC
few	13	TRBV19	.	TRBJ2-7	CASSPRGYNEQYF	TGTGCCAGTAGTCCCAGGGGATATAACGAGCAGTACTTC
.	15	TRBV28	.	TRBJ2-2	CASSLPGTNTGELFF	TGTGCCAGCAGTTTACCCGGGACTAACACCGGGGAGCTGTTTTTT
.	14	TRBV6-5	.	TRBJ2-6	CASSAWVGANVLTF	TGTGCCAGCAGTGCCTGGGTAGGGGCCAACGTCCTGACTTTC
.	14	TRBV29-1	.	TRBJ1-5	CSVVVADSNQPQHF	TGCAGCGTTGTAGTCGCTGATAGCAATCAGCCCCAGCATTTT
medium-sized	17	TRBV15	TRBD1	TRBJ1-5	CATSRSITGQNNQPQHF	TGTGCCACCAGCCGATCAATAACGGGACAGAACAATCAGCCCCAGCATTTT
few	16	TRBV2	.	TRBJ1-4	CASSENGPRGGEKLFF	TGTGCCAGCAGTGAAAATGGGCCAAGGGGGGGAGAAAAACTGTTTTTT
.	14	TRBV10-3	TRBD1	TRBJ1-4	CAIRGQGPNEKLFF	TGTGCCATCAGGGGACAGGGCCCTAATGAAAAACTGTTTTTT
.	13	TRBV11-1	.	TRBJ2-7	CASSFGEDYEQYF	TGTGCCAGCAGCTTCGGGGAGGACTACGAGCAGTACTTC
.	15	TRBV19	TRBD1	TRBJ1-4	CASSTRQGALEKLFF	TGTGCCAGTAGTACAAGACAGGGGGCGCTTGAAAAACTGTTTTTT
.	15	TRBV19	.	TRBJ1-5	CASKVDKYSNQPQHF	TGTGCCAGTAAAGTGGACAAGTATAGCAATCAGCCCCAGCATTTT
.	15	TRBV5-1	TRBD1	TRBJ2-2	CASSSTGGNTGELFF	TGCGCCAGCAGCTCGACAGGGGGCAACACCGGGGAGCTGTTTTTT
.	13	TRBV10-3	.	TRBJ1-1	CAISSEGITEAFF	TGTGCCATCTCGTCGGAAGGGATCACTGAAGCTTTCTTT
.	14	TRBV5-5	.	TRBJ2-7	CASSLDGRSYEQYF	TGTGCCAGCAGCTTGGACGGAAGAAGCTACGAGCAGTACTTC
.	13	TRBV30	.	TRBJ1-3	CAWSVQGGNTIYF	TGTGCCTGGAGTGTACAGGGCGGAAACACCATATATTTT
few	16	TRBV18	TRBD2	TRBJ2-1	CASSPRTSASYNEQFF	TGTGCCAGCTCACCACGAACTAGCGCTTCCTACAATGAGCAGTTCTTC
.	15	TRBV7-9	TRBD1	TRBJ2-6	CASSYDRAGANVLTF	TGTGCCAGCAGCTACGACAGGGCCGGGGCCAACGTCCTGACTTTC
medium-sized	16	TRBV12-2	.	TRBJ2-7	CASRSPGGSGSYEQYF	TGTGCAAGTCGCTCCCCCGGGGGTAGCGGGAGTTACGAGCAGTACTTC
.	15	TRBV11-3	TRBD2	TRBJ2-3	CASSLRAGGTDTQYF	TGTGCCAGCAGCTTACGGGCGGGAGGGACAGATACGCAGTATTTT
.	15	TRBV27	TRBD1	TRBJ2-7	CASSLKGQGPYEQYF	TGTGCCAGCAGTCTAAAAGGACAGGGACCCTACGAGCAGTACTTC
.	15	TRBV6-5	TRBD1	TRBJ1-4	CASSTGQGRGEKLFF	TGTGCCAGCAGTACAGGACAGGGGCGCGGTGAAAAACTGTTTTTT
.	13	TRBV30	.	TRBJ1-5	CAWSADSNQPQHF	TGTGCCTGGTCAGCTGATAGCAATCAGCCCCAGCATTTT
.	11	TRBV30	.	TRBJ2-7	CALKESYEQYF	TGTGCACTTAAAGAGAGCTACGAGCAGTACTTC
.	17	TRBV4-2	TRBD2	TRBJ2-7	CASSQDLGGLAAYEQYF	TGTGCCAGCAGCCAAGATTTGGGGGGACTAGCGGCTTACGAGCAGTACTTC
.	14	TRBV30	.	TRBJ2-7	CAWEVRGATYEQYF	TGTGCCTGGGAAGTTCGGGGGGCCACCTACGAGCAGTACTTC
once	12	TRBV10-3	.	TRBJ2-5	CAISQGKETQYF	TGTGCCATCAGTCAGGGAAAAGAGACCCAGTACTTC
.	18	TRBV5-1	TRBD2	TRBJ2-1	CASSSPEVAGGTYNEQFF	TGCGCCAGCAGCTCTCCCGAAGTAGCGGGAGGAACCTACAATGAGCAGTTCTTC
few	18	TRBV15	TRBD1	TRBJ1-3	CATSSVRDRRLSGNTIYF	TGTGCCACCAGCAGTGTCCGGGACAGGAGACTCTCTGGAAACACCATATATTTT
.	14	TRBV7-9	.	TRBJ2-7	CASSSRSGSYEQYF	TGTGCCAGCAGCTCCCGTAGCGGATCCTACGAGCAGTACTTC
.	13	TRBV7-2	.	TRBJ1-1	CASSAYKDTEAFF	TGTGCCAGCAGCGCCTACAAGGACACTGAAGCTTTCTTT
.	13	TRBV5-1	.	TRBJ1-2	CASSLSSAYGYTF	TGCGCCAGCAGCTTAAGCAGCGCCTATGGCTACACCTTC
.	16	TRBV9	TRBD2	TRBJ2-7	CASSELGLAETYEQYF	TGTGCCAGCAGCGAACTGGGACTAGCGGAGACCTACGAGCAGTACTTC
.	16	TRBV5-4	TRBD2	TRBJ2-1	CASSLAQRGSYNEQFF	TGTGCCAGCAGCTTGGCCCAGCGGGGGAGCTACAATGAGCAGTTCTTC
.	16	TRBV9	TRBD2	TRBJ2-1	CASSPRGTSRNNEQFF	TGTGCCAGCAGCCCCCGCGGGACTAGCAGAAACAATGAGCAGTTCTTC
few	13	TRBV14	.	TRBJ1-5	CASSPGLYQPQHF	TGTGCCAGCAGCCCAGGCTTGTATCAGCCCCAGCATTTT
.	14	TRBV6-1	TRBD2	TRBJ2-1	CASSGLAGGNEQFF	TGTGCCAGCAGTGGACTAGCGGGAGGCAATGAGCAGTTCTTC
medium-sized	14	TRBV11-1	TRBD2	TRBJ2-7	CASSLLAGDNEQYF	TGTGCCAGCAGCTTACTAGCGGGAGATAACGAGCAGTACTTC
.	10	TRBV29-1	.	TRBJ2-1	CSVGGNEQFF	TGCAGCGTTGGGGGCAATGAGCAGTTCTTC
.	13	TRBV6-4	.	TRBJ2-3	CASSDGSTDTQYF	TGTGCCAGCAGTGATGGGAGCACAGATACGCAGTATTTT
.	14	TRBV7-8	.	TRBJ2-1	CASSFSVLYNEQFF	TGTGCCAGCAGCTTCAGCGTCCTTTACAATGAGCAGTTCTTC
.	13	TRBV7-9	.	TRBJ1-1	CASSEGEGTEAFF	TGTGCCAGCAGCGAGGGGGAGGGTACTGAAGCTTTCTTT
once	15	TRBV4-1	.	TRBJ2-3	CASSQDHGMVDTQYF	TGCGCCAGCAGCCAAGATCACGGCATGGTTGATACGCAGTATTTT
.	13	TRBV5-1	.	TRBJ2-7	CASSLEGDYEQYF	TGCGCCAGCAGCTTAGAGGGGGACTACGAGCAGTACTTC
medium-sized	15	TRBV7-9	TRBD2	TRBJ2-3	CASSLLAGGRDTQYF	TGTGCCAGCAGCTTACTAGCGGGAGGGCGAGATACGCAGTATTTT